This T cell receptor beta chain is drawn from a study of OX40 agonist ivuxolimab in advanced cancers. Study background: Ivuxolimab is an agonistic anti-OX40 (CD134) antibody, and patients were treated with it. Study findings and constraints: With doses of 0.1 to 3.0 mg/kg, CD4+ and CD8+ blood T cells had undergone clonal expansion by week 6.

Remarks on this clone: Antigen specificity is unknown.

Using immunoSEQ multiplex PCR, the repertoire was profiled, and TCRdb retains in-frame clones only, with some absent. This table has 65,000 to 95,000 clones, about 86% appearing once. With autoimmune disease history or systemic immunosuppression, patients were excluded. This TCR was sampled from an adult with an advanced solid tumor such as melanoma, head and neck, liver or kidney cancer. Sequenced here: CD4+ or CD8+ T cells sorted from blood, sampled in a trial of the OX40 agonist ivuxolimab.

The CDR3 reads CAWRLSGGGREQFF. The CDR3 DNA sequence: TGTGCCTGGAGACTTTCGGGAGGCGGCCGGGAGCAGTTCTTC. The chain carries TRBV30 and TRBJ2-1, with 7 bases aligning to TRBD2. The CDR3 covers 14 residues. J lost 10 bases, V lost 3 bases, and 12 bases had no gene match. Germline CDR1 and CDR2: GTSNPN and SVGIG (reference sequence).